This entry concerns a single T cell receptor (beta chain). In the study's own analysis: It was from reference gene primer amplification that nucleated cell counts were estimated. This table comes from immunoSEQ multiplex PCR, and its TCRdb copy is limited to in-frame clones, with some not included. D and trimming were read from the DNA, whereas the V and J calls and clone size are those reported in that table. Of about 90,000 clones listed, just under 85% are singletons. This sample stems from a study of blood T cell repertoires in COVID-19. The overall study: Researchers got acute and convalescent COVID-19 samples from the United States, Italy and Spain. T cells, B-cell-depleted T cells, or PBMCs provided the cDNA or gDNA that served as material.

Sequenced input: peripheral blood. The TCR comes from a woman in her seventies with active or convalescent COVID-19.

This CDR3 is CASSNIAGGPDTQYF. CDR3 nucleotides: TGTGCCAGCAGCAACATAGCGGGGGGGCCAGATACGCAGTATTTT. The chain carries TRBV7-2 and TRBJ2-3; 11 nucleotides align to TRBD2. The CDR3 runs 15 residues. V lost 5 bases to trimming and J lost 4 bases; unmatched junction nucleotides: 5. Germline lookup yields CDR1 SGHTA and CDR2 FQGNSA. Looking up the rest from reference TRBV7-2 and TRBJ2-3 gives the full variable domain: GAGVSQSPSNKVTEKGKDVELRCDPISGHTALYWYRQSLGQGLEFLIYFQGNSAPDKSGLPSDRFSAERTGGSVSTLTIQRTQQEDSAVYLCASSNIAGGPDTQYFGPGTRLTVL.